Following are 13 T cell receptor beta chains from one sample sequenced in a study of blood T cell repertoires in COVID-19. The data were produced by immunoSEQ multiplex PCR, yet TCRdb's version contains in-frame clones alone and is incomplete. The repertoire has approximately 220,000 clones, approximately 88% of them found once; the top ten carry around 2.6%. Sequencing was carried out using PBMCs or T cells enriched from blood (not recorded which). The origin of the receptors is a young woman with acute COVID-19.

The chain recombines TRBV3-1 (or the pseudogene TRBV3-2) with TRBJ1-2, with D perhaps matching TRBD1 (6 bases). The germline V gene has CDR1 LGHDT and CDR2 YNNKEL (reference sequence). This CDR3 spans 14 amino acids. V dropped 1 base and J dropped 3 bases, with 9 bases sitting between them. CDR3 in amino acids: CASSQGTEDYGYTF. The CDR3 region has the DNA TGTGCCAGCAGCCAAGGGACAGAAGACTATGGCTACACCTTC.

The DNA for the CDR3 is TGTGCCAGCAGCGTAGGATCATCTAGCGGGGGCCCTTACACCGGGGAGCTGTTTTTT. Protein: CASSVGSSSGGPYTGELFF. The chain recombines TRBV9 with TRBJ2-2; 10 bases line up with TRBD2. The CDR3 covers 19 residues. J gave up 3 bases and V 0 bases, and 11 bases lay outside the gene matches. CDR1 and CDR2 (germline): SGDLS, YYNGEE.

This chain links TRBV6-2 or TRBV6-3 with TRBJ1-2; no reliable D call. Trimming removed 4 bases from V and 3 bases from J, with 12 bases in between. The CDR3 is 14 amino acids. The germline gives CDR1 MNHEY, CDR2 SVGEGT. CDR3 coding DNA: TGTGCCAGCAGTTCCGCCACACAGTACTATGGCTACACCTTC. The encoded protein is CASSSATQYYGYTF.

The chain is built from TRBV10-3 and TRBJ1-6, with D perhaps matching TRBD1 (5 bases). Germline V gene data show CDR1 as ENHRY and CDR2 as SYGVKD. The CDR3 extends over 12 amino acids. V lost 9 bases and J 6 bases, leaving 9 bases between the germline ends. The CDR3 loop is CAMGRGNSPLHF. The CDR3 DNA reads as TGTGCCATGGGGAGGGGTAATTCACCCCTCCACTTT.

The chain is built from TRBV6-5 and TRBJ1-2, with D tentatively TRBD1 (5 bases). V was trimmed by 2 bases and J by 4 bases, leaving 8 bases between them. Per germline, CDR1 MNHEY and CDR2 SVGAGI. This CDR3 contains 13 residues. The CDR3 sequence is CASSYTGPYGYTF. Written as DNA, the CDR3 is TGTGCCAGCAGTTACACAGGACCCTATGGCTACACCTTC.

This chain joins TRBV25-1 and TRBJ1-4, with D possibly matching TRBD1 (6 bases). Trimming stripped 4 bases from V and 8 bases from J, with 17 bases between. The CDR3 has 15 amino acids. Germline values: CDR1 MGHDK, CDR2 SYGVNS. The CDR3 sequence is CASSGHRDPGEKLFF. CDR3 nucleotides: TGTGCCAGCAGTGGGCACAGGGATCCGGGCGAAAAACTGTTTTTT.

The chain couples TRBV27 to TRBJ2-1; 9 bases align to TRBD2. CDR1 and CDR2 from the germline V gene are MNHEY and SMNVEV (reference sequence). This CDR3 has 17 residues. The junction had 11 bases not matched to a gene; V was cut back by 3 bases and J by 5 bases. Here the CDR3 DNA reads TGTGCCAGCAGTTTGGCGGGGGGGACTTTCAAGGACAATGAGCAGTTCTTC. Protein: CASSLAGGTFKDNEQFF.

The rearrangement links TRBV7-2 to TRBJ1-4; 7 bases align to TRBD1. CDR1 SGHTA and CDR2 FQGNSA come from the germline V gene. This CDR3 is 14 amino acids long. V shed 3 bases, J shed 8 bases, and the junction held 6 bases outside the gene matches. The CDR3 nucleotides are TGTGCCAGCAGCTTGAGACAGGGTCACGAAAAACTGTTTTTT. This translates into CASSLRQGHEKLFF.

The chain recombines TRBV30 with TRBJ1-1; 7 bases are shared with TRBD1. The CDR3 covers 14 residues. CDR1 is GTSNPN, CDR2 SVGIG, per germline (reference sequence). V trimming: 2 bases; J trimming: 6 bases; junction bases outside the gene matches: 9. CDR3 bases: TGTGCCTGGAGTCGTAGGGGGCAGGGCGCTGAAGCTTTCTTT. Encoded protein: CAWSRRGQGAEAFF.

The chain employs TRBV3-1 (or the pseudogene TRBV3-2) and TRBJ1-1, with 7 bases aligning to TRBD1. CDR3 size: 14 residues. V shed 4 bases and J 5 bases; nucleotides not matched to a gene: 7. Germline loops: CDR1 LGHDT, CDR2 YNNKEL (reference sequence). In DNA form, the CDR3 reads TGTGCCAGCAGCCCGTGGACAGGTGGAACTGAAGCTTTCTTT. Translating gives CASSPWTGGTEAFF.

The chain combines TRBV29-1 with TRBJ1-2; D is possibly TRBD1 (6 bases). This CDR3 region has 13 residues. Trimming cost V 8 bases and J 7 bases, with 20 bases left between them. The germline V gene encodes CDR1 SQVTM and CDR2 ANQGSEA. CDR3: CSSSTGFLGGYTF. In DNA form, the CDR3 reads TGCAGCTCGAGTACAGGGTTCCTTGGTGGCTACACCTTC.

Worth noting for this clone: A much larger clone lies a single base off, so this may be a read error. Distinct nucleotide sequences in the sample also encode this CDR3. V gene TRBV6-2 or TRBV6-3 combines with J gene TRBJ1-2; unclear D gene. This CDR3 comprises 15 residues. Trimming removed 4 bases at V and 4 bases at J, with 16 bases between. Germline CDR1 and CDR2: MNHEY and SVGEGT. In DNA form, the CDR3 reads TGTGCCAGCAGTTCCGGAGACTTCTCGGGCTATGGCTACACCTTC. This encodes CASSSGDFSGYGYTF.

This chain uses TRBV7-8 with TRBJ2-5; 8 bases fit TRBD1. The CDR3 runs to 14 residues. The J segment lost 7 bases and the V segment lost 3 bases, leaving 7 bases of the junction unmatched. Looked up from germline, CDR1 is SGHVS and CDR2 is FQNEAQ. The CDR3 DNA is TGTGCCAGCAGCTTCCAAGGACAGGGTGGGACCCAGTACTTC. It is translated as CASSFQGQGGTQYF.